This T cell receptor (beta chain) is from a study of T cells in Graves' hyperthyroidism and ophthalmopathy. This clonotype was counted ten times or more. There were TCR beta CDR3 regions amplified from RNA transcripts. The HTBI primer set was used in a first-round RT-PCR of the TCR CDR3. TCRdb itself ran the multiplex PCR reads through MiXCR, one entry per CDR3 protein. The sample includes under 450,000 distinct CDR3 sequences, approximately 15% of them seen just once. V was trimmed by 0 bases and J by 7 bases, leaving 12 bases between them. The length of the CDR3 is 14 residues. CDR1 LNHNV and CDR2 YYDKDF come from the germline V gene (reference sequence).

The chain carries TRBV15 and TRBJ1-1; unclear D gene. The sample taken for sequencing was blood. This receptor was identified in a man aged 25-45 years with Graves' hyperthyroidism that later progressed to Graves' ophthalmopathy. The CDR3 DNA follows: TGTGCCACCAGCAGAGACCGGGAGTATCGTGAAGCTTTCTTT. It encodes CATSRDREYREAFF.